Many counts were recorded for the clone carrying this TCR beta chain. Its antigen is currently unknown. Looked up from germline, CDR1 is SEHNR and CDR2 is FQNEAQ (reference sequence). CDR3 length: 15 residues. J was trimmed by 0 bases and V by 2 bases; bases with no gene match: 3. This entry is derived from a study of CD8+CD57+ T cells in acquired aplastic anemia. Overall study: An average of roughly 2.9 ug of DNA was obtained from sorted CD4+ and CD8+ cells. Regarding the study as a whole: Nearly 30 CD8+ CDR3 sequences were shared between patients and controls.

TCR beta VDJ and CDR3 profiling used genomic DNA as template. TCRdb reanalysed the reads using MiXCR and keeps one entry per CDR3 protein. This table holds 150,000 to 200,000 distinct CDR3 sequences, around half found once. Patients chosen for sequencing had shown CD8+CD57+ cell expansion by flow cytometry. The clonotype comes from a human donor with aplastic anemia. The genes are TRBV7-9 and TRBJ2-5, with 7 bases lining up with TRBD2. Sequenced: sorted CD4+, CD8+, or CD8+CD57+ T cells (not recorded which) from PBMCs. In nucleotides, the CDR3 is TGTGCCAGCAGCTTAAGGGGAGGGGACCAAGAGACCCAGTACTTC. Translation gives CASSLRGGDQETQYF. Full variable domain (remainder filled in from reference TRBV7-9 and TRBJ2-5): DTGVSQNPRHKITKRGQNVTFRCDPISEHNRLYWYRQTLGQGPEFLTYFQNEAQLEKSRLLSDRFSAERPKGSFSTLEIQRTEQGDSAMYLCASSLRGGDQETQYFGPGTRLLVL.